These 7 T cell receptor beta chains came from one sample sequenced in a study of Graves' ophthalmopathy and Graves' hyperthyroidism. From RNA, the CDR3 regions of TCR beta chains were amplified and sequenced. First-round RT-PCR with HTBI primers preceded a second-round multiplex PCR. Each CDR3 protein is one row after TCRdb ran MiXCR on the multiplex PCR reads. The data hold 300,000 to 450,000 distinct CDR3 sequences, with 15% to 20% observed a single time. The source material was peripheral blood. The receptors were gathered from an adult woman with stable Graves' hyperthyroidism.

This clonotype was detected ten times or more. An end of the junction does not agree with germline; a read error may underlie this. CDR3 bases: TGTGCCAGCAGTGAAAGGACAGGGGCTGTAGATGGCTACCCCTTC. Encoded protein: CASSERTGAVDGYPF. The chain carries TRBV6-1 and TRBJ1-2; 9 positions match TRBD1. This CDR3 region has 15 residues. Germline values: CDR1 MNHNS, CDR2 SASEGT.

This clonotype was picked up many times. The chain employs TRBV29-1 and TRBJ2-5, with TRBD1 identical over 9 bases. The CDR3 is made up of 14 amino acids. The junction had 3 bases not matched to a gene; V was cut back by 1 base and J by 3 bases. Germline CDR1 is SQVTM and CDR2 is ANQGSEA. CDR3 sequence (DNA): TGCAGCGTTGAAGCCAGGACAGGGGAAGAGACCCAGTACTTC. It codes for CSVEARTGEETQYF.

This clonotype has a count of ten or more. The chain joins TRBV6-5 to TRBJ2-2; D gene uncertain. CDR3 length: 13 amino acids. Trimming shortened V by 1 base and J by 4 bases, and 4 bases separated the two germline ends. Germline V lookup: CDR1 MNHEY, CDR2 SVGAGI. The CDR3 loop reads CASSYYSTGELFF. CDR3 DNA: TGTGCCAGCAGTTACTACAGCACCGGGGAGCTGTTTTTT.

This clonotype was observed a few times. The V and J genes are TRBV5-1 and TRBJ1-1; 9 bases map to TRBD1. The CDR3 spans 17 residues. Trimming at V came to 4 bases and at J to 5 bases, leaving 15 bases not matched to a gene. Germline CDR1 reads SGHRS; CDR2 reads YFSETQ. The CDR3 DNA is TGCGCCAGCAGCCCGGGGGCCCCGACAGGGGGGGTAACTGAAGCTTTCTTT. This translates into CASSPGAPTGGVTEAFF.

V is TRBV11-2 and J is TRBJ2-5; D may correspond to TRBD1 or TRBD2 (6 bases each). The V end was cut by 5 bases, the J end by 2 bases, with 15 bases between. CDR1 is SGHAT and CDR2 is FQNNGV in the germline V gene. This CDR3 region has 15 residues. Here the CDR3 DNA reads TGTGCCAGCAGCCACGGGGGACACGAACAAGAGACCCAGTACTTC. It is translated as CASSHGGHEQETQYF.

The chain couples TRBV4-1 to TRBJ2-5; D not resolved. Trimming took 0 bases from V and 5 from J, leaving 16 bases between them. This CDR3 has 16 amino acids. Germline loops: CDR1 MGHRA, CDR2 YSYEKL. In DNA form, the CDR3 reads TGCGCCAGCAGCCAAGACTGGACCGGAAAGAGGGAGACCCAGTACTTC. Its translation is CASSQDWTGKRETQYF.

Only a few counts were recorded for this clonotype. The rearrangement joins TRBV5-6 to TRBJ2-2, with 8 bases identical to TRBD1. V lost 1 base and J lost 2; bases outside the gene matches: 4. Per the germline V gene, CDR1 is SGHDT and CDR2 is YYEEEE. The length of the CDR3 is 16 residues. The DNA of the CDR3 is TGTGCCAGCAGCTTGACTGGACAGGGAAACACCGGGGAGCTGTTTTTT. Its protein is CASSLTGQGNTGELFF.